The next 10 T cell receptor beta chains were all read from a single sample in a study of blood T cells in healthy people across ages. It was with a sample-barcoded 5' primer and a J-beta primer mix that a second PCR of roughly 7 to 11 cycles was run. Via MiXCR, TCRdb re-called the 5' RACE reads, giving one row per CDR3 protein. The sample contains more than 800,000 distinct CDR3 sequences, around 28% of which appear only once. Sequenced material: blood. The receptors were gathered from an elderly woman in good health.

This clonotype was seen more than once but under ten times. The chain employs TRBV7-2 and TRBJ2-5; 9 nucleotides line up with TRBD2. Germline assignment: CDR1 SGHTA and CDR2 FQGNSA. V lost 4 bases and J lost 3; bases outside the gene matches: 9. The CDR3 totals 16 residues. The CDR3 spells CASSWGFIAGEETQYF. The CDR3 nucleotides read TGTGCCAGCAGCTGGGGTTTTATAGCGGGAGAAGAGACCCAGTACTTC.

The sample holds many counts of this clonotype. The chain couples TRBV6-1 to TRBJ1-1; a weak D match, TRBD1 (6 bases). Germline values: CDR1 MNHNS, CDR2 SASEGT. This CDR3 spans 19 amino acids. Trimming cost V 6 bases and J 1 base, with 27 bases left between them. CDR3 in amino acids: CASRSRDTGFWDKNTEAFF. For the CDR3, the DNA is TGTGCCAGCAGATCCCGGGACACAGGATTTTGGGACAAGAACACTGAAGCTTTCTTT.

Note on this clonotype: A much bigger clone sits one base away, suggesting this may be a read error. This chain links TRBV3-1 with TRBJ2-1, with D perhaps matching TRBD2 (6 bases). Germline CDR1 reads LGHDT; CDR2 reads YNNKEL (reference sequence). The CDR3 extends over 16 amino acids. The CDR3 coding sequence is TGTGCCAGCGGGGGGTTTGCGGGGAGCTCCTACAATGAGCGGTTCTTC. As protein: CASGGFAGSSYNERFF.

This clonotype was counted at least ten times. The CDR3 loop reads CASSHDLGIYNEQFF. In DNA, the CDR3 is TGTGCCAGCAGTCATGACCTGGGGATTTACAATGAGCAGTTCTTC. The V call is TRBV7-6, the J call TRBJ2-1, with D hard to call. CDR1 is SGHVS and CDR2 is FNYEAQ in the germline V gene. CDR3 length equals 15 residues. V was trimmed by 6 bases and J by 4 bases, leaving 16 bases between them.

Details on this clonotype: With a much larger clone just one base away, this may be a read error. The chain has TRBV20-1 and TRBJ1-2; TRBD1 is a possible D gene (5 bases). Germline CDR1 and CDR2: DFQATT and SNEGSKA (reference sequence). The CDR3 spans 15 residues. Here the CDR3 DNA reads TGCAGTGCTGGAGACCTGACAGCGGACCCCCATGGCTACACCTTC. Its protein is CSAGDLTADPHGYTF.

This clonotype occurred many times. The rearrangement links TRBV24-1 to TRBJ2-1; D is tentatively TRBD1 or TRBD2 (6 bases each). The CDR3 totals 17 residues. Trimming left V 3 bases short and J 8 bases short, with 22 bases between. CDR1 is KGHDR, CDR2 SFDVKD, per germline. The DNA for the CDR3 is TGTGCCACCAGTGATCCCGGCGTTGGGGGGCACTTCGATGAGCAGTTCTTC. It encodes CATSDPGVGGHFDEQFF.

Written as DNA, the CDR3 is TGCAGTGCTAGAGATCCAGGGCGGGGGGCCGGCATTCAGTACTTC. Its protein product is CSARDPGRGAGIQYF. The V gene is TRBV20-1, the J gene TRBJ2-4, with 8 bases lining up with TRBD2. This CDR3 spans 15 amino acids. V lost 0 bases, J lost 9 bases, and 10 bases stayed unmatched. The V gene's germline CDR1 is DFQATT and CDR2 SNEGSKA (reference sequence).

About this clonotype: The junction departs from germline at one end; a sequencing error may be responsible. The chain employs TRBV20-1 and TRBJ1-5; 7 bases fit TRBD1. In germline, CDR1 is DFQATT, CDR2 SNEGSKA (reference sequence). This CDR3 comprises 14 residues. Written as DNA, the CDR3 is TGCAGTGCTGGAGAGACAGGGCCTAATCAGCCCCAGCATTTT. This gives the protein CSAGETGPNQPQHF.

A remark on this clonotype: Germline is not matched at one junction end, which may reflect a read error. This chain uses TRBV7-3 with TRBJ2-1, with TRBD2 identical over 10 bases. Per the germline V gene, CDR1 is SGHTA and CDR2 is FQGTGA. The CDR3 length is 14 residues. The CDR3 sequence: CASNLAGGYNEQFF. In DNA form, the CDR3 reads TGTGCCAGCAACTTAGCGGGAGGTTACAATGAGCAGTTCTTC.

This chain connects TRBV15 to TRBJ1-1; unclear D gene. V was trimmed by 0 bases and J by 2 bases, leaving 10 bases between them. From germline, CDR1 is LNHNV and CDR2 YYDKDF (reference sequence). This CDR3 region has 15 residues. As DNA, the CDR3 is TGTGCCACCAGCAGAGATCTGGGCAGCAACACTGAAGCTTTCTTT. As protein: CATSRDLGSNTEAFF.